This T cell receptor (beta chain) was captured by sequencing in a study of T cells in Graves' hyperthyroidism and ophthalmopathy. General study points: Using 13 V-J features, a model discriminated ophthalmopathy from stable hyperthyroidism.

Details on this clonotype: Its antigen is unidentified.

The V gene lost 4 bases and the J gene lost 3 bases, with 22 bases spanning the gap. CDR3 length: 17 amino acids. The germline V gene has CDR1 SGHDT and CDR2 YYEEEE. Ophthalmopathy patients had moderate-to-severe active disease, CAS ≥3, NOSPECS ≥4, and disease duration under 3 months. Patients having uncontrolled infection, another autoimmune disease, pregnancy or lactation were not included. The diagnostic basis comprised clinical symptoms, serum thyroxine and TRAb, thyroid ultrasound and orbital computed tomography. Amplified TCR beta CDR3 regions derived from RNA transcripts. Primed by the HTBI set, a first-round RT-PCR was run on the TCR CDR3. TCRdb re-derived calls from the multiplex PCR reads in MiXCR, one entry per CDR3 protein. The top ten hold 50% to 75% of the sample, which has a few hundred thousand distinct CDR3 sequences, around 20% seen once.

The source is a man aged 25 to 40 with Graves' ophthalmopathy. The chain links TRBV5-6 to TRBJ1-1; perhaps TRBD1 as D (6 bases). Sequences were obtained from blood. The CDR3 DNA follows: TGTGCCAGCAGCCCCCGAGGGGGGGGTCCGGAGCACACTGAAGCTTTCTTT. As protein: CASSPRGGGPEHTEAFF.